Listed here are 32 T cell receptor beta chains from one sample, sequenced in a study of blood T cell repertoires in COVID-19. Clones were sequenced by immunoSEQ multiplex PCR, and TCRdb holds only the in-frame ones, with some missing. The sample lists more than 100,000 clones; about 86% were seen once. The sequencing input was PBMCs or T cells enriched from blood (not recorded which). The source is a man aged 35-49 years with acute COVID-19.

The rearrangement links TRBV5-1 to TRBJ2-3, with a weak D call TRBD2 (6 bases). The germline V and J ends were trimmed by 0 bases and 7 bases, with 15 bases remaining between them. The CDR3 spans 15 residues. CDR1 SGHRS and CDR2 YFSETQ come from the germline V gene. The CDR3 sequence is CASSLERGTGNTQYF. CDR3 nucleotides: TGCGCCAGCAGCTTGGAACGGGGGACGGGAAATACGCAGTATTTT.

CDR3 residues: CASNEGPLTPLHF. The CDR3 coding sequence is TGCGCCAGCAACGAGGGCCCCTTAACGCCCCTCCACTTT. The V and J genes are TRBV5-1 and TRBJ1-6; D is uncertain. Germline lookup yields CDR1 SGHRS and CDR2 YFSETQ. The CDR3 length is 13 residues. Trimming removed 6 bases from V and 13 bases from J, with 17 bases in between.

This rearrangement joins TRBV29-1 to TRBJ1-2; D is undetermined. The CDR3 spans 14 residues. The V gene's germline CDR1 is SQVTM and CDR2 ANQGSEA. Trimming removed 3 bases from V and 7 bases from J, with 18 bases in between. The CDR3 region has the DNA TGCAGCGTTGATCCACTTCCAGAGACGGGTGGCTACACCTTC. Its protein is CSVDPLPETGGYTF.

This clone was seen more than once but under ten times. The CDR3 coding sequence is TGCGCCAGCAGCTTACAGAGCTCTGGAAACACCATATATTTT. It translates to CASSLQSSGNTIYF. The chain uses TRBV5-1 and TRBJ1-3, with D unclear. Deletions cut 2 bases from V and 0 bases from J, with 6 bases between. The CDR3 runs 14 residues. Per germline, CDR1 SGHRS and CDR2 YFSETQ.

The chain uses TRBV12-3 or TRBV12-4 and TRBJ2-3; 8 bases line up with TRBD2. The CDR3 is 12 amino acids. The junction had 2 bases not matched to a gene; V was cut back by 7 bases and J by 5 bases. CDR3 in DNA: TGTGCCAGCAAGCGGGAGAAAGATACGCAGTATTTT. This gives the protein CASKREKDTQYF.

To note about this clone: This specimen includes other DNA sequences encoding the same CDR3. The chain links TRBV9 to TRBJ1-2; 7 positions agree with TRBD1. CDR1 and CDR2 (germline): SGDLS, YYNGEE. This CDR3 has 13 residues. V shed 0 bases, J shed 4 bases, and the junction held 0 bases outside the gene matches. The CDR3 loop reads CASSVGQGYGYTF. As DNA, the CDR3 is TGTGCCAGCAGCGTAGGACAGGGCTATGGCTACACCTTC.

In its sample, this clone was seen once. The chain uses TRBV6-1 and TRBJ1-1, with 9 positions matching TRBD1. The CDR3 loop spans 13 amino acids. CDR1 and CDR2 (germline): MNHNS, SASEGT. V lost 4 bases, J lost 6 bases, and 3 bases stayed unmatched. The CDR3 coding sequence is TGTGCCAGCAGTGGTCGACAGGGGGCTGAAGCTTTCTTT. It encodes CASSGRQGAEAFF.

This chain connects TRBV28 to TRBJ2-7; 8 bases fit TRBD2. This CDR3 is built from 14 residues. Trimming took 2 bases from V and 1 from J; bases not matched to a gene: 1. CDR1 is MDHEN, CDR2 SYDVKM, per germline. DNA for the CDR3: TGTGCCAGCAGTTTAGGGACTAGTTCCTACGAGCAGTACTTC. Amino acids: CASSLGTSSYEQYF.

The J gene is TRBJ1-1, the V gene TRBV7-2, with a tentative D call TRBD1 (6 bases). CDR1 is SGHTA and CDR2 is FQGNSA in the germline V gene. This CDR3 is 14 amino acids long. The germline V and J ends were trimmed by 6 bases and 3 bases, with 14 bases remaining between them. CDR3 amino acids: CASSLAPGDTEAFF. The CDR3 DNA reads as TGTGCCAGCAGTCTGGCTCCAGGGGACACTGAAGCTTTCTTT.

The V gene is TRBV6-5, the J gene TRBJ1-3; TRBD1 might be the D (5 bases). The CDR3 extends over 12 amino acids. V was clipped by 10 bases and J by 7 bases, with 14 bases between them. Looked up from germline, CDR1 is MNHEY and CDR2 is SVGAGI. This CDR3 reads CATFRVTNTIYF. For the CDR3, the DNA is TGTGCCACCTTCAGGGTGACGAACACCATATATTTT.

The chain employs TRBV28 and TRBJ1-3; D may be TRBD1 (5 bases). The CDR3 has 16 amino acids. The V end was cut by 2 bases, the J end by 0 bases, with 11 bases between. Per the germline V gene, CDR1 is MDHEN and CDR2 is SYDVKM. CDR3 coding DNA: TGTGCCAGCAGTTTACCCAGGGCTGACTCTGGAAACACCATATATTTT. This codes for CASSLPRADSGNTIYF.

The chain is built from TRBV6-5 and TRBJ1-6; D is undetermined. The germline V gene has CDR1 MNHEY and CDR2 SVGAGI. The V end lost 0 bases, the J end lost 9 bases, and 15 bases lay between the germline ends. CDR3 size: 16 residues. CDR3 in DNA: TGTGCCAGCAGTTACTCTCCGCCCCCGGAGGGTTCACCCCTCCACTTT. It codes for CASSYSPPPEGSPLHF.

The rearrangement uses TRBV3-1 (or the pseudogene TRBV3-2) and TRBJ2-1, with 9 bases identical to TRBD1. Germline CDR1 and CDR2: LGHDT and YNNKEL (reference sequence). There are 19 residues in the CDR3. The ends lost 2 bases at V and 8 bases at J; junction bases unmatched: 19. CDR3 sequence (DNA): TGTGCCAGCAGCCAACCAATAACCAGGGACAGGGAACGGGTCGATGAGCAGTTCTTC. Protein: CASSQPITRDRERVDEQFF.

The chain has TRBV11-2 and TRBJ2-5; the D gene is possibly TRBD2 (6 bases). V gave up 3 bases and J gave up 4 bases, with 12 bases separating them. The length of the CDR3 is 14 residues. Germline lookup yields CDR1 SGHAT and CDR2 FQNNGV. The CDR3 sequence is CASSLVQGLETQYF. The CDR3 DNA is TGTGCCAGCAGCTTGGTTCAGGGACTAGAGACCCAGTACTTC.

The rearrangement joins TRBV5-4 to TRBJ2-2, with 10 positions matching TRBD1. The germline CDR1 and CDR2 sequences are SGHNT and YYREEE (reference sequence). The CDR3 covers 15 residues. The V gene end was trimmed by 4 bases and the J gene end by 4 bases; junction bases not matched to a gene: 4. The CDR3 region is CASSAGQGGTGELFF. The CDR3 DNA follows: TGTGCCAGCAGCGCTGGACAGGGGGGCACCGGGGAGCTGTTTTTT.

The chain combines TRBV5-4 with TRBJ2-1, with 12 nucleotides matching TRBD2. With V trimmed by 4 bases and J by 4 bases, 3 bases remained unmatched. Germline lookup yields CDR1 SGHNT and CDR2 YYREEE (reference sequence). This CDR3 region has 15 residues. Here the CDR3 DNA reads TGTGCCAGCAGCCAGACTAGCGGGGGTTACAATGAGCAGTTCTTC. This encodes CASSQTSGGYNEQFF.

The gene calls are TRBV19 and TRBJ1-2; TRBD1 matches 9 bases. The CDR3 loop spans 16 amino acids. CDR1 LNHDA and CDR2 SQIVND come from the germline V gene (reference sequence). Unmatched junction bases numbered 11, after V lost 5 bases and J lost 4 bases. This chain's CDR3 is CASSSPGQGSSYGYTF. CDR3 DNA: TGTGCCAGTAGTTCCCCGGGACAGGGATCTAGCTATGGCTACACCTTC. The whole variable domain, remainder taken from reference TRBV19 and TRBJ1-2, is DGGITQSPKYLFRKEGQNVTLSCEQNLNHDAMYWYRQDPGQGLRLIYYSQIVNDFQKGDIAEGYSVSREKKESFPLTVTSAQKNPTAFYLCASSSPGQGSSYGYTFGSGTRLTVV.

The chain recombines TRBV12-3 or TRBV12-4 with TRBJ1-1, with 8 nucleotides matching TRBD1. V trimming: 9 bases; J trimming: 1 base; junction bases outside the gene matches: 4. The CDR3 spans 13 residues. The CDR3 DNA reads as TGTGCCAGACGGACAGGGCCGAACACTGAAGCTTTCTTT. It translates to CARRTGPNTEAFF.

V gene TRBV7-8 combines with J gene TRBJ1-2; 8 bases are a match to TRBD1. The CDR3 is 17 residues long. J was trimmed by 3 bases and V by 1 base; bases with no gene match: 10. Germline V CDR1 and CDR2: SGHVS, FQNEAQ. The CDR3: CASSLDLGAGGDYGYTF. The CDR3 DNA is TGTGCCAGCAGCTTAGATTTGGGGGCAGGGGGCGACTATGGCTACACCTTC.

The chain joins TRBV5-8 to TRBJ2-3; D is possibly TRBD1 (6 bases). This CDR3 has 15 residues. Trimming cost V 0 bases and J 2 bases, with 10 bases left between them. Germline CDR1 SGHTS, CDR2 YDEGEE. The CDR3 sequence is CASSLEQGYTDTQYF. The CDR3 DNA is TGTGCCAGCAGCTTGGAACAGGGCTACACAGATACGCAGTATTTT.

The V call is TRBV27, the J call TRBJ2-2, with a tentative D call TRBD2 (6 bases). Trimming cost V 7 bases and J 0 bases, with 12 bases left between them. Germline V gene data show CDR1 as MNHEY and CDR2 as SMNVEV (reference sequence). The CDR3 has 15 residues. CDR3 protein: CASTSGTSNTGELFF. The CDR3 bases are TGTGCCAGCACCTCCGGGACTTCGAACACCGGGGAGCTGTTTTTT.

V and J are TRBV5-1 and TRBJ2-2; 12 nucleotides line up with TRBD2. V was pared by 0 bases and J by 6 bases, with 12 bases of the junction left unmatched. This CDR3 has 19 residues. Germline CDR1 is SGHRS and CDR2 is YFSETQ. The chain's CDR3 is CASSLGRLAGAYGSGELFF. In nucleotides, the CDR3 is TGCGCCAGCAGCTTGGGGAGACTAGCGGGGGCGTACGGATCCGGGGAGCTGTTTTTT.

The rearrangement uses TRBV27 and TRBJ1-6, with TRBD1 as a possible D gene (5 bases). The germline CDR1 and CDR2 sequences are MNHEY and SMNVEV (reference sequence). CDR3 length: 14 amino acids. V lost 1 base to trimming and J lost 7 bases, with 8 bases between them. The CDR3 loop reads CASSLWQGNSPLHF. As DNA, the CDR3 is TGTGCCAGCAGTTTATGGCAGGGCAATTCACCCCTCCACTTT.

As DNA, the CDR3 is TGTGCCAGCTCCACGGGGCGGGGGAGCACAGATACGCAGTATTTT. This encodes CASSTGRGSTDTQYF. This rearrangement joins TRBV18 to TRBJ2-3; 7 bases map to TRBD2. CDR3 size: 15 residues. Germline V gives CDR1 KGHSH, CDR2 LQKENI. The J segment lost 0 bases and the V segment lost 6 bases, leaving 6 bases of the junction unmatched. Full variable domain (outside the CDR3, taken from reference TRBV18 and TRBJ2-3): NAGVMQNPRHLVRRRGQEARLRCSPMKGHSHVYWYRQLPEEGLKFMVYLQKENIIDESGMPKERFSAEFPKEGPSILRIQQVVRGDSAAYFCASSTGRGSTDTQYFGPGTRLTVL.

The rearrangement joins TRBV5-1 to TRBJ2-1; the D gene is possibly TRBD1 (6 bases). Germline values: CDR1 SGHRS, CDR2 YFSETQ. The CDR3 spans 12 residues. The V gene lost 4 bases and the J gene lost 8 bases, with 10 bases spanning the gap. Here the CDR3 reads CASSPRGDEQFF. CDR3 coding DNA: TGCGCCAGCAGCCCCAGGGGCGATGAGCAGTTCTTC.

V usage is TRBV5-1 and J usage is TRBJ1-3; D may be TRBD1 (6 bases). V lost 4 bases and J 4 bases, leaving 12 bases between the germline ends. The V gene's germline CDR1 is SGHRS and CDR2 YFSETQ. CDR3 length: 14 amino acids. The chain's CDR3 is CASSRDIAGNTIYF. The CDR3 DNA is TGCGCCAGCAGCCGGGACATCGCCGGAAACACCATATATTTT.

In this sample, this clone turned up a few times. The genes are TRBV5-6 and TRBJ1-2, with D possibly TRBD1 on 5 matching bases. This CDR3 has 15 residues. V lost 2 bases, J lost 7 bases, and 18 bases lay in between. Germline V gene sequence: CDR1 SGHDT, CDR2 YYEEEE. The CDR3 spells CASSLAGGEAGGYTF. The CDR3 DNA is TGTGCCAGCAGCTTAGCCGGGGGAGAAGCAGGTGGCTACACCTTC.

The chain is built from TRBV6-5 and TRBJ2-2; 9 bases line up with TRBD2. J gave up 8 bases and V 4 bases, and 5 bases lay outside the gene matches. This CDR3 spans 14 amino acids. Germline-derived CDR1 and CDR2 are MNHEY and SVGAGI. The CDR3 nucleotides read TGTGCCAGCAGTTCCTCTAGCGGGGAAGGGGAGCTGTTTTTT. It codes for CASSSSSGEGELFF.

The V gene is TRBV3-1 (or the pseudogene TRBV3-2), the J gene TRBJ2-2; D is possibly TRBD2 (6 bases). CDR3 length equals 15 residues. Germline V gene sequence: CDR1 LGHDT, CDR2 YNNKEL (reference sequence). V lost 4 bases to trimming and J lost 7 bases, with 16 bases between them. CDR3 in amino acids: CASSRQAGWGGELFF. The CDR3 DNA sequence: TGTGCCAGCAGCCGCCAGGCGGGGTGGGGCGGGGAGCTGTTTTTT.

The V and J genes are TRBV19 and TRBJ2-3, with no clear D. This CDR3 is built from 13 residues. The V gene lost 5 bases and the J gene lost 1 base, with 7 bases spanning the gap. Germline V gives CDR1 LNHDA, CDR2 SQIVND (reference sequence). CDR3 protein: CASSLLGTDTQYF. The CDR3 DNA follows: TGTGCCAGTAGTCTTCTTGGCACAGATACGCAGTATTTT.

CDR3 DNA: TGTGCCAGCAGCGCCGAGGGGGGGGTAGGCACTGAAGCTTTCTTT. This translates into CASSAEGGVGTEAFF. The J gene is TRBJ1-1, the V gene TRBV9; weak D call: TRBD1 (6 bases). The CDR3 covers 15 residues. Trimming removed 3 bases at V and 4 bases at J, with 16 bases between. The germline V gene has CDR1 SGDLS and CDR2 YYNGEE.

The chain links TRBV7-3 to TRBJ2-5, with 9 positions matching TRBD1. The J segment lost 7 bases and the V segment lost 0 bases, leaving 9 bases of the junction unmatched. This CDR3 contains 16 residues. Germline lookup yields CDR1 SGHTA and CDR2 FQGTGA. The DNA of the CDR3 is TGTGCCAGCAGCTTAACGTTCGGGACAGGGCTCGGGACCCAGTACTTC. Protein product: CASSLTFGTGLGTQYF.